These 21 T cell receptor beta chains share one sample of origin, sequenced in a study of cytomegalovirus exposure and HLA in healthy donors. In the PCR, 60 Vbeta and 13 Jbeta primers were used. Here immunoSEQ multiplex PCR was the method, and the copy in TCRdb shows in-frame clones only, minus some. The data contain 150,000 to 200,000 clones, 55% to 65% of them seen just once; the ten biggest clones take up around 2.9%. Source material: PBMCs. Receptors originate from a man between 40 and 49 years old in good health and CMV-seronegative.

This chain links TRBV18 with TRBJ2-3; 9 bases agree with TRBD1. Germline CDR1 is KGHSH and CDR2 is LQKENI. Unmatched junction bases numbered 6, after V lost 8 bases and J lost 6 bases. The CDR3 runs to 13 residues. The CDR3 DNA reads TGTGCCAGCGCGGGGACAGGGCCTGATACGCAGTATTTT. It codes for CASAGTGPDTQYF.

In regard to this clone: The sample has other DNA sequences that encode this CDR3 too. The rearrangement joins TRBV23-1 to TRBJ1-6; TRBD1 matches at 7 bases. TRBV23-1 is annotated as an ORF whose role is uncertain. The CDR3 is made up of 18 amino acids. V was clipped by 2 bases and J by 0 bases; unmatched bases: 7. The CDR3 sequence is CASSQEGTASSYNSPLHF. CDR3 in DNA: TGCGCCAGCAGTCAAGAAGGGACAGCCAGCTCCTATAATTCACCCCTCCACTTT.

The chain couples TRBV6-5 to TRBJ2-1, with 7 bases identical to TRBD2. Germline CDR1 and CDR2: MNHEY and SVGAGI. The CDR3 spans 12 residues. Trimming removed 10 bases from V and 6 bases from J; junction bases left unmatched: 6. The DNA of the CDR3 is TGTGCCACCGTGGGACTATCCAATGAGCAGTTCTTC. It codes for CATVGLSNEQFF.

This clone was observed a few times. The chain has TRBV7-2 and TRBJ2-1; the D gene is possibly TRBD2 (6 bases). The V gene's germline CDR1 is SGHTA and CDR2 FQGNSA. V was trimmed by 6 bases and J by 10 bases, leaving 13 bases between them. There are 12 residues in the CDR3. The CDR3 spells CASRLGTFEQFF. The CDR3 DNA follows: TGTGCCAGCAGACTAGGGACTTTCGAGCAGTTCTTC.

This clone has ten or more counts. The chain carries TRBV7-2 and TRBJ2-1; 11 positions match TRBD2. Germline V gene data show CDR1 as SGHTA and CDR2 as FQGNSA. The CDR3 has 16 amino acids. V gave up 5 bases and J gave up 7 bases; unmatched junction bases: 10. The CDR3 coding sequence is TGTGCCAGCAGCCCGAGTACGGGACTAGCGGAGAATGAGCAGTTCTTC. Translated, it gives CASSPSTGLAENEQFF. Full variable domain (rest looked up from reference TRBV7-2 and TRBJ2-1): GAGVSQSPSNKVTEKGKDVELRCDPISGHTALYWYRQSLGQGLEFLIYFQGNSAPDKSGLPSDRFSAERTGGSVSTLTIQRTQQEDSAVYLCASSPSTGLAENEQFFGPGTRLTVL.

This clone was observed a handful of times. The V gene is TRBV25-1, the J gene TRBJ2-7; D is ambiguous. The CDR3 runs to 11 residues. Germline V gene lookup returns CDR1 MGHDK and CDR2 SYGVNS. V gave up 1 base and J gave up 7 bases, with 5 bases separating them. The CDR3 region has the DNA TGTGCCAGCAGTGAATCTCGGGAGCAGTACTTC. This encodes CASSESREQYF.

The CDR3 DNA sequence: TGTGCCAGCAGCTTACTAGCGGGGGGGCCTGTCGGGGAGCTGTTTTTT. Its translation is CASSLLAGGPVGELFF. The chain couples TRBV7-2 to TRBJ2-2; 12 positions match TRBD2. The CDR3 loop spans 16 amino acids. CDR1 is SGHTA and CDR2 is FQGNSA in the germline V gene. The V segment lost 2 bases and the J segment 7 bases; nucleotides outside the gene matches: 5.

The chain links TRBV5-1 to TRBJ2-7; 12 nucleotides agree with TRBD1. Germline values: CDR1 SGHRS, CDR2 YFSETQ. J was trimmed by 1 base and V by 7 bases; bases with no gene match: 15. This CDR3 spans 18 amino acids. In DNA, the CDR3 is TGCGCCAGCTGCCAAGGGGACAGGGGGCCGCCCGCGTCCTACGAGCAGTACTTC. It encodes CASCQGDRGPPASYEQYF.

The genes are TRBV7-9 and TRBJ2-3; D gene ambiguous. Germline CDR1 reads SEHNR; CDR2 reads FQNEAQ (reference sequence). V was clipped by 6 bases and J by 3 bases, with 10 bases between them. This CDR3 spans 13 amino acids. CDR3 nucleotide sequence: TGTGCCAGCAGTCCCAGACTGACAGATACGCAGTATTTT. The encoded protein is CASSPRLTDTQYF.

This clone showed up just a few times. This chain connects TRBV7-2 to TRBJ1-2; weak D call: TRBD1 (6 bases). Germline V CDR1 and CDR2: SGHTA, FQGNSA. V gave up 5 bases and J gave up 4 bases, with 14 bases separating them. The CDR3 totals 14 residues. In DNA form, the CDR3 reads TGTGCCAGCAGCCATCCACAGGGTCGCTATGGCTACACCTTC. Its translation: CASSHPQGRYGYTF.

This clone was seen a handful of times. Here the CDR3 DNA reads TGTGCCAGCAGCGCCCAGGGACAGGGGAACTATGGCTACACCTTC. As protein: CASSAQGQGNYGYTF. This chain connects TRBV6-1 to TRBJ1-2, with 10 bases aligning to TRBD1. Trimming removed 6 bases from V and 2 bases from J; junction bases left unmatched: 6. There are 15 residues in the CDR3. CDR1 and CDR2 (germline): MNHNS, SASEGT.

This rearrangement joins TRBV27 to TRBJ2-2; D gene unclear. The CDR3 covers 15 residues. Germline V gene sequence: CDR1 MNHEY, CDR2 SMNVEV (reference sequence). Trimming stripped 9 bases from V and 2 bases from J, with 16 bases between. CDR3 DNA sequence: TGTGCCAGGAGCAGGATCCAGAGAAACACCGGGGAGCTGTTTTTT. Translated, it gives CARSRIQRNTGELFF.

The chain uses TRBV27 and TRBJ2-7; TRBD1 is a possible D gene (7 bases). The CDR3 runs to 13 residues. V lost 3 bases and J lost 5, with 11 bases in between. Germline assignment: CDR1 MNHEY and CDR2 SMNVEV (reference sequence). The CDR3 is CASSFGRGDEQYF. The CDR3 nucleotides read TGTGCCAGCAGTTTTGGCAGGGGGGACGAGCAGTACTTC.

The chain couples TRBV29-1 to TRBJ2-4, with a possible D match to TRBD2 (7 bases). Trimming stripped 3 bases from V and 4 bases from J, with 13 bases between. CDR1 SQVTM and CDR2 ANQGSEA come from the germline V gene. The CDR3 sequence is 14 residues long. The CDR3 reads CSVDGGAAKNIQYF. In DNA, the CDR3 is TGCAGCGTTGATGGGGGGGCGGCAAAAAACATTCAGTACTTC.

This clone was detected once. This chain joins TRBV28 and TRBJ2-1, with 7 positions matching TRBD2. This CDR3 is 12 amino acids long. CDR1 is MDHEN, CDR2 SYDVKM, per germline. With V trimmed by 2 bases and J by 10 bases, 2 bases remained unmatched. CDR3 loop: CASSLSGNEQFF. The CDR3 bases are TGTGCCAGCAGTTTAAGCGGGAACGAGCAGTTCTTC.

The chain has TRBV7-9 and TRBJ2-1; TRBD1 matches at 10 bases. The trim removed 5 bases at V and 9 bases at J, leaving 10 bases unmatched. The CDR3 totals 15 residues. Germline lookup yields CDR1 SEHNR and CDR2 FQNEAQ (reference sequence). This chain's CDR3 is CASSRGQGLDSEQFF. Here the CDR3 DNA reads TGTGCCAGCAGCAGGGGACAGGGGTTGGACAGTGAGCAGTTCTTC.

The CDR3 region is CASSLSGGETQYF. In nucleotides, the CDR3 is TGCGCCAGCAGCCTCAGCGGGGGAGAGACCCAGTACTTC. The J gene is TRBJ2-5, the V gene TRBV4-1; 8 nucleotides agree with TRBD2. The CDR3 contains 13 residues. J lost 4 bases, V lost 4 bases, and 2 bases had no gene match. Germline V gene sequence: CDR1 MGHRA, CDR2 YSYEKL.

This sequence joins TRBV5-1 and TRBJ1-1; 8 positions match TRBD1. The junction had 4 bases not matched to a gene; V was cut back by 0 bases and J by 0 bases. This CDR3 contains 16 residues. Per germline, CDR1 SGHRS and CDR2 YFSETQ. As DNA, the CDR3 is TGCGCCAGCAGCTTGGATCCGACAGGGGTGAACACTGAAGCTTTCTTT. As protein: CASSLDPTGVNTEAFF.

This sequence joins TRBV12-5 and TRBJ1-2, with D maybe TRBD1 (6 bases). This CDR3 has 14 amino acids. Germline CDR1 is LGHNT and CDR2 is FRNRAP. The V and J ends lost 5 bases and 2 bases respectively, with 12 bases between them. The CDR3 protein is CASGPQRGNYGYTF. The CDR3, as DNA: TGTGCTAGTGGTCCCCAGAGGGGGAACTATGGCTACACCTTC.

The chain has TRBV7-2 and TRBJ2-7, with 7 bases aligning to TRBD1. This CDR3 is built from 14 residues. The germline V gene encodes CDR1 SGHTA and CDR2 FQGNSA. Trimming took 3 bases from V and 2 from J; bases not matched to a gene: 4. The CDR3 DNA sequence: TGTGCCAGCAGCTTCCTGGGACAGCCCTACGAGCAGTACTTC. Its protein is CASSFLGQPYEQYF.

With respect to this clone: Sequence at one end of the junction differs from germline and may be a read error. The chain links TRBV28 to TRBJ2-1; 11 positions agree with TRBD2. This CDR3 is 17 amino acids long. The germline CDR1 and CDR2 sequences are MDHEN and SYDVKM. In nucleotides, the CDR3 is TGTGTCAGCAGTTCCCGGCTAGCGGGGGGTAAAGTGAATGAGCAGTTCTTC. It encodes CVSSSRLAGGKVNEQFF.